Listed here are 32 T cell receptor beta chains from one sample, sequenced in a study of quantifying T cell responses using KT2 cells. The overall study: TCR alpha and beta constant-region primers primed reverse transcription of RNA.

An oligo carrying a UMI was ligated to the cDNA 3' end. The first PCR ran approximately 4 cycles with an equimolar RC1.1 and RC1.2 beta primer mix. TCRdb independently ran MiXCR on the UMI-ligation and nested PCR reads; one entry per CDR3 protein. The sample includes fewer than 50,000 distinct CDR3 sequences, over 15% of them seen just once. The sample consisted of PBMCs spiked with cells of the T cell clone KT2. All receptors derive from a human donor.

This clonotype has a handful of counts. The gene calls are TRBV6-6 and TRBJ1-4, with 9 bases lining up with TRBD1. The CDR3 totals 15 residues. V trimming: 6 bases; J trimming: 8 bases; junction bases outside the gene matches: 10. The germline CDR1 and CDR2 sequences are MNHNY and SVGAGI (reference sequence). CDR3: CASSPRGQGGEKLFF. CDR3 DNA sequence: TGTGCCAGCAGCCCAAGGGGACAGGGCGGCGAAAAACTGTTTTTT.

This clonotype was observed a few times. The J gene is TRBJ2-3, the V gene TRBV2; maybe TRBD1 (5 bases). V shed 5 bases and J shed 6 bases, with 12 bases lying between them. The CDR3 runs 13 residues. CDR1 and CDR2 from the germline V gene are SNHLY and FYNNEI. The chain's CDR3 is CASSFTGPDTQYF. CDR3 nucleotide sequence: TGTGCCAGCAGTTTTACAGGTCCTGATACGCAGTATTTT.

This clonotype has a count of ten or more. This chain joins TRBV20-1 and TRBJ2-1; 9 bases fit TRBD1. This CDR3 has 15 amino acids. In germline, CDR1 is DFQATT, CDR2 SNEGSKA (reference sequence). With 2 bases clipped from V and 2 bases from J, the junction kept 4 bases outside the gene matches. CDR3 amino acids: CSARITGGAYNEQFF. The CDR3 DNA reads TGCAGTGCTAGAATAACAGGGGGCGCCTACAATGAGCAGTTCTTC.

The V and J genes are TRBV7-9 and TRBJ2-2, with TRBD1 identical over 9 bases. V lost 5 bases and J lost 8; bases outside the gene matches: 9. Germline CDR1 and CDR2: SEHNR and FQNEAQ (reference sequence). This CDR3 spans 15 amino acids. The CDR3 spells CASSTTGGPAGELFF. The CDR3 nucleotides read TGTGCCAGCAGCACTACAGGGGGCCCGGCGGGGGAGCTGTTTTTT.

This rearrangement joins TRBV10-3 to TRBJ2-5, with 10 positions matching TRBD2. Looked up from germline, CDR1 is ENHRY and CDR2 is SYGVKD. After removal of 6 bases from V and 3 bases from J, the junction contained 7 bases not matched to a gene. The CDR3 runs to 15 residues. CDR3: CAIRLTGTSEETQYF. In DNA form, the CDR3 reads TGTGCCATCAGGTTGACCGGGACTAGCGAAGAGACCCAGTACTTC.

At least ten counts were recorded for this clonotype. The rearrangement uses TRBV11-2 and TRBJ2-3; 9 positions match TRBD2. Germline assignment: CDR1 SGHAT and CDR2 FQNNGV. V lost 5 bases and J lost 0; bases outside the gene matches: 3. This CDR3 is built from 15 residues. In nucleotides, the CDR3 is TGTGCCAGCAGCCCGACTAGCGGAAGCACAGATACGCAGTATTTT. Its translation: CASSPTSGSTDTQYF.

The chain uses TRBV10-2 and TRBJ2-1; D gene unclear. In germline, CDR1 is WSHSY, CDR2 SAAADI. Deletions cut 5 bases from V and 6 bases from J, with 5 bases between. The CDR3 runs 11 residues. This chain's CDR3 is CASSTTNEQFF. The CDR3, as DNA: TGCGCCAGCAGTACGACCAATGAGCAGTTCTTC.

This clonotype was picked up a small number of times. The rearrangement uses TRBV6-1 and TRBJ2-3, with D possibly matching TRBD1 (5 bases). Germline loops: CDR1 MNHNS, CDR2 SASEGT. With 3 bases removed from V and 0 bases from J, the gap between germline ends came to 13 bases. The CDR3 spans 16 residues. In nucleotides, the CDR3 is TGTGCCAGCAGTGAGGTTCTACAGGTTAGCACAGATACGCAGTATTTT. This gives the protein CASSEVLQVSTDTQYF.

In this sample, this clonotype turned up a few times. This CDR3 is CASSYARTGLYEQYF. CDR3 nucleotide sequence: TGTGCCAGCAGTTACGCCCGGACAGGGTTATACGAGCAGTACTTC. The chain carries TRBV6-5 and TRBJ2-7; 8 bases fit TRBD1. CDR1 and CDR2 from the germline V gene are MNHEY and SVGAGI. The junction had 7 bases not matched to a gene; V was cut back by 2 bases and J by 4 bases. This CDR3 region has 15 residues.

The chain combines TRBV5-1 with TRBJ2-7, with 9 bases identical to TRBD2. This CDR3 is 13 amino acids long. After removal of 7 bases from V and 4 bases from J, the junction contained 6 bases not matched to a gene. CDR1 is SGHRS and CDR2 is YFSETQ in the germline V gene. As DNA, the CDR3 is TGCGCCAGCCGGGCGGGGGGGCTGTACGAGCAGTACTTC. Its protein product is CASRAGGLYEQYF.

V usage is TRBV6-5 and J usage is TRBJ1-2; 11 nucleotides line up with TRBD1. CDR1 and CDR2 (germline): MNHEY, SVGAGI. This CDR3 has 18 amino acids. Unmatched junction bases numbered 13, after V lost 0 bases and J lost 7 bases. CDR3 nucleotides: TGTGCCAGCAGTTACTCTTTCCCCGGACAGGGGGCATCTAGTGGCTACACCTTC. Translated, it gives CASSYSFPGQGASSGYTF.

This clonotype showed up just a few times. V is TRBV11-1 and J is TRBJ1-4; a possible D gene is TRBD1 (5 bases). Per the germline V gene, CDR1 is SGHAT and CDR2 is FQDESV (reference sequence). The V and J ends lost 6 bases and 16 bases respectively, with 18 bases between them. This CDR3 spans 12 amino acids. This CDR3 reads CASSYDSRNPFF. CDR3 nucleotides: TGTGCCAGCAGTTACGACAGTCGAAATCCGTTTTTT. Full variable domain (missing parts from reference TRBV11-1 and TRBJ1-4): EAEVAQSPRYKITEKSQAVAFWCDPISGHATLYWYRQILGQGPELLVQFQDESVVDDSQLPKDRFSAERLKGVDSTLKIQPAELGDSAMYLCASSYDSRNPFFGSGTQLSVL.

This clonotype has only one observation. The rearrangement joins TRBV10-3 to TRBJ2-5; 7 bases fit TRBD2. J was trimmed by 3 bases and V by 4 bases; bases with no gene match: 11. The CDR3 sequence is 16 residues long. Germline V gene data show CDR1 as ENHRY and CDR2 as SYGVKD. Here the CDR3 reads CAISGASKSGEETQYF. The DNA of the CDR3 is TGTGCCATCAGTGGGGCCAGTAAGAGCGGGGAAGAGACCCAGTACTTC.

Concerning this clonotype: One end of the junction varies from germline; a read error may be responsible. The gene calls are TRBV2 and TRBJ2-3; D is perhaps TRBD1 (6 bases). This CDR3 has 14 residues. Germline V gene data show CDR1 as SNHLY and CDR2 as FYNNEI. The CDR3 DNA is TGTGTCAGCAGTGATCCTTTACAGGGTCTGTTGCAGTATTTT. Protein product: CVSSDPLQGLLQYF. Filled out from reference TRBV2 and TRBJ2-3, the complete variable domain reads EPEVTQTPSHQVTQMGQEVILRCVPISNHLYFYWYRQILGQKVEFLVSFYNNEISEKSEIFDDQFSVERPDGSNFTLKIRSTKLEDSAMYFCVSSDPLQGLLQYFGPGTRLTVL.

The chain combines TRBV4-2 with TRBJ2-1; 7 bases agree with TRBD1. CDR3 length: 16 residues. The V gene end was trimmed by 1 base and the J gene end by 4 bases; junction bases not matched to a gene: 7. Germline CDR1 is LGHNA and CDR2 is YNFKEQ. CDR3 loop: CASSQGMTGSYNEQFF. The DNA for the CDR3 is TGTGCCAGCAGCCAAGGGATGACAGGGTCGTACAATGAGCAGTTCTTC.

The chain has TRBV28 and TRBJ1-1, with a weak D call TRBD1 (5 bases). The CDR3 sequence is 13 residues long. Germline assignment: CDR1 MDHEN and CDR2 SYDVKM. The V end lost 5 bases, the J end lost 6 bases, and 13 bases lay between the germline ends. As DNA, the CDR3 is TGTGCCAGCAGTAGAGGGGATTCGGCTGAAGCTTTCTTT. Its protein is CASSRGDSAEAFF.

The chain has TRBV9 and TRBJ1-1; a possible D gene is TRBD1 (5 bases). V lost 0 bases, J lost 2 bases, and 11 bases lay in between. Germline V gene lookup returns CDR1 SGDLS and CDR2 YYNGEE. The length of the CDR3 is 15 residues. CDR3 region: CASSVGGRGNTEAFF. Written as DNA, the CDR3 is TGTGCCAGCAGCGTAGGGGGGAGAGGAAACACTGAAGCTTTCTTT.

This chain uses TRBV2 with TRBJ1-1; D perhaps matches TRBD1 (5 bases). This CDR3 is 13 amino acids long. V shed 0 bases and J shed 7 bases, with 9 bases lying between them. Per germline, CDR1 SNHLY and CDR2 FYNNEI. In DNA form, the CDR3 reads TGTGCCAGCAGTGAAGCGACAGTCTATGAAGCTTTCTTT. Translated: CASSEATVYEAFF.

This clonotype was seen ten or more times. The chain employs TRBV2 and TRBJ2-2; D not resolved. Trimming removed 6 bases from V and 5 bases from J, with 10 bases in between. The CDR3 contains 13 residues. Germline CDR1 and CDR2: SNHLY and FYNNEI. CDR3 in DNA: TGTGCCAGCAGGATCCAAGGAACCGGGGAGCTGTTTTTT. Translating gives CASRIQGTGELFF.

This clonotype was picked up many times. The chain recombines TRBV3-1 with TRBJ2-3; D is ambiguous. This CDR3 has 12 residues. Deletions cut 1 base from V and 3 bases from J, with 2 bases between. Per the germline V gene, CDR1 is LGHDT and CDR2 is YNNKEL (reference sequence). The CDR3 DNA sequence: TGTGCCAGCAGCCAAGCTACAGATACGCAGTATTTT. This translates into CASSQATDTQYF.

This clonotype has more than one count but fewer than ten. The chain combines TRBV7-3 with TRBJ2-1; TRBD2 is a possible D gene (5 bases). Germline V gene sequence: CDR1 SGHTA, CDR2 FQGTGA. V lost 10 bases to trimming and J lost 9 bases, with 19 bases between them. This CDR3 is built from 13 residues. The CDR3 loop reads CATSPPGSAEQFF. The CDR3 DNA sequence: TGTGCCACATCCCCCCCGGGGTCCGCTGAGCAGTTCTTC.

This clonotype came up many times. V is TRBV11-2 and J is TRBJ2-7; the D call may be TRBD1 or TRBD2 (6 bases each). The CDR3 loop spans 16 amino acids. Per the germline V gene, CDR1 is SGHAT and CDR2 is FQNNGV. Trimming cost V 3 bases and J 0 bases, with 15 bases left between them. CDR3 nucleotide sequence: TGTGCCAGCAGCTTTGGTGGGGGCGGGACCTCCTACGAGCAGTACTTC. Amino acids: CASSFGGGGTSYEQYF.

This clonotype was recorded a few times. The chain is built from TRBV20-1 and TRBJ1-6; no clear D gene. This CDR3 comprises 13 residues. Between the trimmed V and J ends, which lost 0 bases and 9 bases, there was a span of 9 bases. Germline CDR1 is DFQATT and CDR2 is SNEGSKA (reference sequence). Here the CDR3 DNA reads TGCAGTGCTAGAGATCAACCGTCTTCACCCCTCCACTTT. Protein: CSARDQPSSPLHF.

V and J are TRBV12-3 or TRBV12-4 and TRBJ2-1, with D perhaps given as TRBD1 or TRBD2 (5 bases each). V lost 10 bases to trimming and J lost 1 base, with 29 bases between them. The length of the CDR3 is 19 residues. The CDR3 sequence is CATQRLTQGPTPSYNEQFF. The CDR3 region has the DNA TGTGCCACCCAGAGACTAACCCAGGGACCAACCCCTTCCTACAATGAGCAGTTCTTC.

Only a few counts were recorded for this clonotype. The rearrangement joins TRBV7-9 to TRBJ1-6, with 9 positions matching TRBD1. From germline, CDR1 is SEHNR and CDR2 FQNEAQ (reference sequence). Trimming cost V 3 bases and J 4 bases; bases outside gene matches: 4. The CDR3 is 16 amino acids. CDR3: CASSFVGQGYNSPLHF. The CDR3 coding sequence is TGTGCCAGCAGCTTTGTCGGACAGGGGTATAATTCACCCCTCCACTTT.

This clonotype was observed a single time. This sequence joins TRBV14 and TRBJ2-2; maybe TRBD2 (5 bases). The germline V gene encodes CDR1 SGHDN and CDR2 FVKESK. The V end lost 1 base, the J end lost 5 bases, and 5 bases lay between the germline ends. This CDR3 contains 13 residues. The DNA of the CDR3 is TGTGCCAGCAGCCAAGGAGGGACCGGGGAGCTGTTTTTT. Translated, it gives CASSQGGTGELFF.

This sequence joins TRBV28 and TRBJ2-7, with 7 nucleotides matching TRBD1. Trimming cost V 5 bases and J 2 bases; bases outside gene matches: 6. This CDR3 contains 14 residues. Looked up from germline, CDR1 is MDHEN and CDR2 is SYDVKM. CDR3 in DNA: TGTGCCAGCAGTCAACGGGACAGAGCCTACGAGCAGTACTTC. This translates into CASSQRDRAYEQYF.

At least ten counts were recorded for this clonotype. The CDR3 loop is CASSHERGQLTNQPQHF. The CDR3 DNA reads as TGTGCCAGCAGCCATGAGAGGGGACAGTTGACTAATCAGCCCCAGCATTTT. This sequence joins TRBV3-1 and TRBJ1-5, with 7 bases fitting TRBD1. V shed 3 bases, J shed 4 bases, and the junction held 12 bases outside the gene matches. The CDR3 extends over 17 amino acids. Germline lookup yields CDR1 LGHDT and CDR2 YNNKEL (reference sequence).

Here the CDR3 DNA reads TGTGCCAGTAGCACCCGAAGAGGAGCAGCCACAGATACGCAGTATTTT. Protein product: CASSTRRGAATDTQYF. The V call is TRBV19, the J call TRBJ2-3, with no clear D. The V and J ends lost 6 bases and 2 bases respectively, with 18 bases between them. Looked up from germline, CDR1 is LNHDA and CDR2 is SQIVND (reference sequence). The CDR3 has 16 residues.

CDR3 residues: CASSLNPSGTEAFF. CDR3 DNA sequence: TGTGCCAGCAGCTTAAATCCCTCCGGCACTGAAGCTTTCTTT. The J gene is TRBJ1-1, the V gene TRBV5-4; D ambiguous. CDR1 is SGHNT, CDR2 YYREEE, per germline (reference sequence). Trimming shortened V by 2 bases and J by 4 bases, and 12 bases separated the two germline ends. The CDR3 is 14 amino acids.

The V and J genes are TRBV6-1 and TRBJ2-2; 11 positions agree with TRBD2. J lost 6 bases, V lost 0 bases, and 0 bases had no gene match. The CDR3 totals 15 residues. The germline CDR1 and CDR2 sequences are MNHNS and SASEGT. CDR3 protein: CASSEASGGAGELFF. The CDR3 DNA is TGTGCCAGCAGTGAAGCTAGCGGGGGGGCCGGGGAGCTGTTTTTT.

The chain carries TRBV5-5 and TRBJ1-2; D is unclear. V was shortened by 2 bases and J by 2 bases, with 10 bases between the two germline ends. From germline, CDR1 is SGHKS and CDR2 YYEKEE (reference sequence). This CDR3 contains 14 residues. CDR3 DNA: TGTGCCAGCAGCTTTCCGGGGAGCAACTATGGCTACACCTTC. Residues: CASSFPGSNYGYTF.